One and the same sample provided the 7 T cell receptor beta chains below, sequenced in a study of human T cells and chemical hapten exposure. The time point denotes: patch test 1, 2 weeks after DPC sensitization. Treatment given: therapeutic diphenylcyclopropenone sensitization with weekly scalp DPC. MiXCR, run by TCRdb on the RACE reads, gives a single entry per CDR3 protein. The repertoire includes some 200,000 distinct CDR3 sequences, approximately 20% of them detected once, and under 8.5% sits in the top ten. The sequencing here drew on whole blood, taken in connection with sensitization to the hapten diphenylcyclopropenone (DPC). The receptors stem from a woman aged 45-65 years with alopecia areata. Some clones in this sample may be carry-over from other donors' samples.

The CDR3 reads CSASEDHTYEQYF. The CDR3 DNA reads as TGCAGTGCTAGTGAGGACCACACCTACGAGCAGTACTTC. J is TRBJ2-7 and V is TRBV20-1, with D unclear. CDR3 length: 13 amino acids. Germline loops: CDR1 DFQATT, CDR2 SNEGSKA (reference sequence). Trimming took 3 bases from V and 2 from J, leaving 11 bases between them.

The rearrangement uses TRBV6-2 or TRBV6-3 and TRBJ2-1; a weak D match, TRBD2 (5 bases). The CDR3 length is 13 residues. Germline V gene data show CDR1 as MNHEY and CDR2 as SVGEGT. V was pared by 2 bases and J by 7 bases, with 9 bases between. The CDR3 DNA reads TGTGCCAGCAGTTACGTAACGGGAAATGAGCAGTTCTTC. This encodes CASSYVTGNEQFF.

The chain employs TRBV29-1 and TRBJ1-2; D gene uncertain. V lost 4 bases, J lost 4 bases, and 19 bases lay in between. The CDR3 is made up of 15 amino acids. Germline-derived CDR1 and CDR2 are SQVTM and ANQGSEA. CDR3 protein: CSVVSRAGSVYGYTF. The CDR3 DNA sequence: TGCAGCGTTGTGAGTCGGGCCGGCAGCGTCTATGGCTACACCTTC.

There are a few counts of this clonotype. This chain connects TRBV29-1 to TRBJ2-7; D is tentatively TRBD1 or TRBD2 (5 bases each). The CDR3 covers 12 residues. The V gene lost 5 bases and the J gene lost 0 bases, with 8 bases spanning the gap. Germline CDR1 and CDR2: SQVTM and ANQGSEA. This CDR3 is CSVPGPSYEQYF. CDR3 nucleotide sequence: TGCAGCGTTCCGGGGCCCTCCTACGAGCAGTACTTC.

A few counts support this clonotype. This chain connects TRBV29-1 to TRBJ2-3; no firm D call. The CDR3 contains 13 residues. V lost 3 bases and J lost 5, with 12 bases in between. In germline, CDR1 is SQVTM, CDR2 ANQGSEA. CDR3 coding DNA: TGCAGCGTTGATCCGGGTGGGGTAGATACGCAGTATTTT. Translated, it gives CSVDPGGVDTQYF.

This clonotype has only a few counts. This chain connects TRBV21-1 to TRBJ2-3; the table's TRBD1 call for D was not verified on the DNA. TRBV21-1 is deemed a pseudogene. CDR3 length: 15 residues. Here the CDR3 DNA reads TGTGCCAGCAGGCCCGCCGGGGACGTTCAAGATACGCAGTATTTT. Translated, it gives CASRPAGDVQDTQYF.

The chain is built from TRBV4-2 and TRBJ1-3; no clear D. V was pared by 4 bases and J by 0 bases, with 13 bases between. Germline V lookup: CDR1 LGHNA, CDR2 YNFKEQ. This CDR3 contains 16 residues. The chain's CDR3 is CASSPFPDLSGNTIYF. The CDR3 nucleotides read TGTGCCAGCAGCCCCTTTCCGGACCTCTCTGGAAACACCATATATTTT.